Below, 17 T cell receptor beta chains from the same sample are listed, as sequenced in a study of blood T cell repertoires in COVID-19. Produced via immunoSEQ multiplex PCR; TCRdb's table is partial and in-frame only. The table lists under 170,000 clones, 70% to 90% of them singletons. Sample: peripheral blood. These TCRs come from a man in his 70s with acute or convalescent COVID-19.

V is TRBV7-2 and J is TRBJ2-1; 7 bases line up with TRBD2. Germline V lookup: CDR1 SGHTA, CDR2 FQGNSA. This CDR3 is built from 13 residues. The junction had 2 bases not matched to a gene; V was cut back by 3 bases and J by 6 bases. The CDR3: CASSFRTSNEQFF. CDR3 in DNA: TGTGCCAGCAGCTTCCGGACTAGCAATGAGCAGTTCTTC.

The rearrangement links TRBV11-2 to TRBJ2-5; 11 nucleotides align to TRBD2. Germline V gene sequence: CDR1 SGHAT, CDR2 FQNNGV. The CDR3 runs 16 residues. V trimming: 4 bases; J trimming: 2 bases; junction bases outside the gene matches: 6. This CDR3 reads CASSSGTSGTQETQYF. DNA of the CDR3: TGTGCCAGCAGCTCCGGGACTAGCGGTACTCAAGAGACCCAGTACTTC.

This rearrangement joins TRBV5-6 to TRBJ2-7, with 7 nucleotides matching TRBD2. The CDR3 is 14 residues long. CDR1 and CDR2 from the germline V gene are SGHDT and YYEEEE. Germline trimming cut 3 bases from V and 0 bases from J; bases unmatched to any gene: 3. The CDR3 DNA reads as TGTGCCAGCAGCTGGGGGGGTAACTCCTACGAGCAGTACTTC. Translating it yields CASSWGGNSYEQYF.

This chain uses TRBV19 with TRBJ1-5, with 9 bases aligning to TRBD1. The CDR3 runs 15 residues. J was trimmed by 3 bases and V by 3 bases; bases with no gene match: 3. Germline loops: CDR1 LNHDA, CDR2 SQIVND (reference sequence). The chain's CDR3 is CASSMGDRVNQPQHF. The CDR3 DNA sequence: TGTGCCAGTAGTATGGGGGACAGGGTCAATCAGCCCCAGCATTTT.

This clone was seen only a few times. This chain connects TRBV7-9 to TRBJ1-5; D ambiguous. Germline loops: CDR1 SEHNR, CDR2 FQNEAQ (reference sequence). The CDR3 runs to 14 residues. The V gene lost 1 base and the J gene lost 4 bases, with 8 bases spanning the gap. CDR3 nucleotide sequence: TGTGCCAGCAGCTTAGAACAACCTAATCAGCCCCAGCATTTT. Protein: CASSLEQPNQPQHF. Together with reference TRBV7-9 and TRBJ1-5, the CDR3 gives the full variable domain: DTGVSQNPRHKITKRGQNVTFRCDPISEHNRLYWYRQTLGQGPEFLTYFQNEAQLEKSRLLSDRFSAERPKGSFSTLEIQRTEQGDSAMYLCASSLEQPNQPQHFGDGTRLSIL.

This clone was recorded a few times. J is TRBJ2-2 and V is TRBV6-5; TRBD2 matches at 8 bases. J was trimmed by 4 bases and V by 7 bases; bases with no gene match: 5. Germline V gene sequence: CDR1 MNHEY, CDR2 SVGAGI. The CDR3 is made up of 14 amino acids. DNA for the CDR3: TGTGCCAGCACCCTAGCGGGTGGCACCGGGGAGCTGTTTTTT. This sequence encodes CASTLAGGTGELFF.

This chain connects TRBV19 to TRBJ1-2; perhaps TRBD1 as D (6 bases). Germline CDR1 reads LNHDA; CDR2 reads SQIVND (reference sequence). Trimming cost V 4 bases and J 3 bases, with 12 bases left between them. The CDR3 runs to 14 residues. The CDR3 DNA follows: TGTGCCAGTAGTAGTACAGGGTCAGACTATGGCTACACCTTC. This encodes CASSSTGSDYGYTF.

This clone was seen a single time. This chain uses TRBV7-6 with TRBJ2-1, with 11 bases that match TRBD1. Unmatched junction bases numbered 8, after V lost 5 bases and J lost 2 bases. Per the germline V gene, CDR1 is SGHVS and CDR2 is FNYEAQ. The CDR3 extends over 17 amino acids. This CDR3 is CASSAQTGQGAYNEQFF. The CDR3 DNA reads TGTGCCAGCAGCGCCCAGACGGGACAGGGGGCCTACAATGAGCAGTTCTTC.

In this sample, this clone turned up once. The V gene is TRBV11-2, the J gene TRBJ2-3, with 12 bases identical to TRBD2. CDR1 and CDR2 (germline): SGHAT, FQNNGV. The CDR3 spans 17 residues. The trim removed 6 bases at V and 4 bases at J, leaving 11 bases unmatched. This chain's CDR3 is CASSLGAPSGRADTQYF. The CDR3 region has the DNA TGTGCCAGCAGTTTGGGCGCCCCTAGCGGGAGGGCAGATACGCAGTATTTT. The whole variable domain, remainder taken from reference TRBV11-2 and TRBJ2-3, is EAGVAQSPRYKIIEKRQSVAFWCNPISGHATLYWYQQILGQGPKLLIQFQNNGVVDDSQLPKDRFSAERLKGVDSTLKIQPAKLEDSAVYLCASSLGAPSGRADTQYFGPGTRLTVL.

The gene calls are TRBV6-5 and TRBJ1-4; 10 bases are a match to TRBD1. V trimming: 6 bases; J trimming: 7 bases; junction bases outside the gene matches: 5. CDR3 length equals 14 residues. CDR1 is MNHEY, CDR2 SVGAGI, per germline. In DNA, the CDR3 is TGTGCCAGCAGCTTGGACAGGGGGGTTGAAAAACTGTTTTTT. Its translation: CASSLDRGVEKLFF.

This clone was seen a single time. The V call is TRBV20-1, the J call TRBJ2-3; TRBD2 matches 8 bases. The trim removed 3 bases at V and 0 bases at J, leaving 8 bases unmatched. The CDR3 contains 16 residues. Germline lookup yields CDR1 DFQATT and CDR2 SNEGSKA (reference sequence). CDR3 sequence: CSASAQLADSTDTQYF. The CDR3 nucleotides are TGCAGTGCTAGTGCCCAACTAGCGGATAGCACAGATACGCAGTATTTT.

The V gene is TRBV2, the J gene TRBJ1-2; D perhaps matches TRBD1 (5 bases). The V end was cut by 1 base, the J end by 7 bases, with 13 bases between. Per germline, CDR1 SNHLY and CDR2 FYNNEI. The CDR3 is 14 residues long. The CDR3 sequence is CASSEVGASLGYTF. In DNA, the CDR3 is TGTGCCAGCAGTGAAGTAGGGGCTTCCCTTGGCTACACCTTC.

This chain connects TRBV6-2 or TRBV6-3 to TRBJ1-4, with D hard to call. The germline V gene has CDR1 MNHEY and CDR2 SVGEGT. V was trimmed by 4 bases and J by 5 bases, leaving 8 bases between them. CDR3 length: 13 amino acids. Here the CDR3 DNA reads TGTGCCAGCAGTTCGGGGAGGAATGAAAAACTGTTTTTT. It specifies CASSSGRNEKLFF.

The rearrangement joins TRBV7-6 to TRBJ2-1; 7 bases align to TRBD1. The CDR3 consists of 15 residues. Trimming cost V 1 base and J 8 bases; bases outside gene matches: 8. Germline V gene lookup returns CDR1 SGHVS and CDR2 FNYEAQ. CDR3 DNA sequence: TGTGCCAGCAGCTTAGAGGGGGCCAACACGGATGAGCAGTTCTTC. Its protein is CASSLEGANTDEQFF.

The rearrangement links TRBV5-1 to TRBJ2-3; 12 nucleotides match TRBD2. Trimming removed 4 bases from V and 1 base from J; junction bases left unmatched: 4. CDR1 is SGHRS and CDR2 is YFSETQ in the germline V gene. CDR3 length: 16 residues. The CDR3 bases are TGCGCCAGCAGCCCCCGACTAGCGGGAGGCACAGATACGCAGTATTTT. Protein sequence: CASSPRLAGGTDTQYF.

Regarding this clone: Other DNA sequences in the sample encode the same CDR3. The V gene is TRBV7-2, the J gene TRBJ2-7, with 12 bases identical to TRBD2. Per germline, CDR1 SGHTA and CDR2 FQGNSA. Trimming took 0 bases from V and 2 from J; bases not matched to a gene: 2. CDR3 length equals 16 residues. The CDR3 region has the DNA TGTGCCAGCAGCTTAGCGCTAGCGGGAGGGACCTACGAGCAGTACTTC. It specifies CASSLALAGGTYEQYF.

The chain recombines TRBV5-1 with TRBJ2-7; no clear D gene. V dropped 4 bases and J dropped 7 bases, with 18 bases sitting between them. This CDR3 comprises 14 residues. Germline V lookup: CDR1 SGHRS, CDR2 YFSETQ. This CDR3 is CASSLEALRNEQYF. The DNA of the CDR3 is TGCGCCAGCAGCCTCGAGGCCCTACGGAATGAGCAGTACTTC.